This TCR beta chain was obtained from a study of beta chain features in type 1 diabetes. Study-wide points: Patients showed naive, central memory and Treg TCRB repertoires that appeared more similar than those of healthy donors. The VDJ junctions of type 1 diabetes patients carried fewer insertions and more deletions.

This clone was found a few times. Its antigen is not known. The isolated RNA, all of it, was reverse transcribed, so expressed TCRB transcripts were what got sequenced. TCRdb keeps only in-frame clones here, not all; method: immunoSEQ multiplex PCR. The table includes roughly 150,000 clones, 7.5% to 10% detected once. The receptor was isolated from a man between 18 and 29 years old in good health. The specimen sequenced was central memory CD4+ T cells from blood.

The CDR3: CASSRTLAGRYNEQFF. The CDR3 DNA reads as TGTGCCAGCAGCCGGACGTTAGCGGGGCGCTACAATGAGCAGTTCTTC. The rearrangement uses TRBV28 and TRBJ2-1, with 8 bases that match TRBD2. There are 16 residues in the CDR3. J lost 3 bases, V lost 6 bases, and 10 bases had no gene match. The germline gives CDR1 MDHEN, CDR2 SYDVKM.